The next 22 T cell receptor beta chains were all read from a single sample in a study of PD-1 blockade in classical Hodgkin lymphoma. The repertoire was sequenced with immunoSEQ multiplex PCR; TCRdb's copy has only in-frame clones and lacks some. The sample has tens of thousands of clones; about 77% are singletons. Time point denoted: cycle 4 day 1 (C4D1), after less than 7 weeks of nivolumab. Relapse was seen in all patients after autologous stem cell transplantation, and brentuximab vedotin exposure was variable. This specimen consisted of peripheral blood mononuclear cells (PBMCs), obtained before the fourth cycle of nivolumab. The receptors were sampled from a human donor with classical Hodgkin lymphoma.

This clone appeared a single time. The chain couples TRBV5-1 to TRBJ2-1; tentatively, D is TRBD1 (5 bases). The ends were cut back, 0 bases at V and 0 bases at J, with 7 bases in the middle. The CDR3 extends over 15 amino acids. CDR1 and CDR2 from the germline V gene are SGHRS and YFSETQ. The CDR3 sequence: CASSLGQTSYNEQFF. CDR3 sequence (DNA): TGCGCCAGCAGCTTGGGACAGACCTCCTACAATGAGCAGTTCTTC.

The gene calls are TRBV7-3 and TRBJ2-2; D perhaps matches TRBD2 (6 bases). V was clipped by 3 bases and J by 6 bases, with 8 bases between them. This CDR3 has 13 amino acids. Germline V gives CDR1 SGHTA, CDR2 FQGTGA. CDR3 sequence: CASSFGGAGELFF. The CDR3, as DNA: TGTGCCAGCAGCTTCGGGGGTGCCGGGGAGCTGTTTTTT.

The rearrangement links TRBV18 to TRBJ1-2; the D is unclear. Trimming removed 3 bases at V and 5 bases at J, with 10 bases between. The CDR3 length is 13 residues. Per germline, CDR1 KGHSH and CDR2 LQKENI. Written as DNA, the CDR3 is TGTGCCAGCTCACCGCTTACAGATTATGGCTACACCTTC. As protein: CASSPLTDYGYTF. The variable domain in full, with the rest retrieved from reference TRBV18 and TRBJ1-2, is NAGVMQNPRHLVRRRGQEARLRCSPMKGHSHVYWYRQLPEEGLKFMVYLQKENIIDESGMPKERFSAEFPKEGPSILRIQQVVRGDSAAYFCASSPLTDYGYTFGSGTRLTVV.

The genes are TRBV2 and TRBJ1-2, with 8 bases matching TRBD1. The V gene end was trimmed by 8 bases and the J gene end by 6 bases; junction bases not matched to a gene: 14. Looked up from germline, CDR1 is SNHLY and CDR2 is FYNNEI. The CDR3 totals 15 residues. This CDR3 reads CASGLLRQGADGYTF. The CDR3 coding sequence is TGTGCCAGCGGCCTCTTAAGGCAGGGGGCGGATGGCTACACCTTC.

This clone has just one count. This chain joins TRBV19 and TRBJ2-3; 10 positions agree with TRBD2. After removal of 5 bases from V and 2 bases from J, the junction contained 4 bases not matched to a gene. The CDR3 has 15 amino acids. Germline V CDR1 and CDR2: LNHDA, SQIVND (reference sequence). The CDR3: CASSVLAGHTDTQYF. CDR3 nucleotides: TGTGCCAGTAGTGTACTAGCGGGGCACACAGATACGCAGTATTTT. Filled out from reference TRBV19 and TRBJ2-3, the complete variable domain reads DGGITQSPKYLFRKEGQNVTLSCEQNLNHDAMYWYRQDPGQGLRLIYYSQIVNDFQKGDIAEGYSVSREKKESFPLTVTSAQKNPTAFYLCASSVLAGHTDTQYFGPGTRLTVL.

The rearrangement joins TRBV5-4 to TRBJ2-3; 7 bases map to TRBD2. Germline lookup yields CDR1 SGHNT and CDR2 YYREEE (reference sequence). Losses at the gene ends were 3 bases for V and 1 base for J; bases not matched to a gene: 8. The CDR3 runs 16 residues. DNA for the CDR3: TGTGCCAGCAGCTGGCCTGCGGGGGAGGGCACAGATACGCAGTATTTT. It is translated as CASSWPAGEGTDTQYF.

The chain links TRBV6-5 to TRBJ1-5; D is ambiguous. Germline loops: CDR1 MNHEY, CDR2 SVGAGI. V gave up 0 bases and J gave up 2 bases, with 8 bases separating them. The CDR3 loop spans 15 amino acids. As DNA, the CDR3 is TGTGCCAGCAGTTACTCGAGTGTGGGCAATCAGCCCCAGCATTTT. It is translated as CASSYSSVGNQPQHF.

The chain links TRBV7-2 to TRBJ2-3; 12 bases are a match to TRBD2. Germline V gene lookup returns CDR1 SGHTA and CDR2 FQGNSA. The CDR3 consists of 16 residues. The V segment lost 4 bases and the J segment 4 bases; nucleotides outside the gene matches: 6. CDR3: CASSSASGGASDTQYF. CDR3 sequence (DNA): TGTGCCAGCAGCTCCGCTAGCGGGGGGGCCTCAGATACGCAGTATTTT. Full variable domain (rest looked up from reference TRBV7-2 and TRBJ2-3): GAGVSQSPSNKVTEKGKDVELRCDPISGHTALYWYRQSLGQGLEFLIYFQGNSAPDKSGLPSDRFSAERTGGSVSTLTIQRTQQEDSAVYLCASSSASGGASDTQYFGPGTRLTVL.

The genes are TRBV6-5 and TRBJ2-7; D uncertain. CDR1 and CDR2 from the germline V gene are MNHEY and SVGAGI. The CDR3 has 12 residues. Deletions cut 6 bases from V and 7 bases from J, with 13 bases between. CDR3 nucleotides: TGTGCCAGCAGACCGGGCCCCAGGGAGCAGTACTTC. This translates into CASRPGPREQYF.

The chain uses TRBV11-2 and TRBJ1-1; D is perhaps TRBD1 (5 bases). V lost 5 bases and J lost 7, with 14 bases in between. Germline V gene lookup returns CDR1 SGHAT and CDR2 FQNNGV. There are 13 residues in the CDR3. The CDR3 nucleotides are TGTGCCAGCAGCATACACCGGGACCTTGAAGCTTTCTTT. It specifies CASSIHRDLEAFF.

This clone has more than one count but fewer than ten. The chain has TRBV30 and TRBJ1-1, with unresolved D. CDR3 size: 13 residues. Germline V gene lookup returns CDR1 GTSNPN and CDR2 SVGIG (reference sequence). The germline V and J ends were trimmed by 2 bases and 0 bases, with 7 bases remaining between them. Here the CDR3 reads CAWSSHMNTEAFF. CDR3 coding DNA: TGTGCCTGGAGTTCTCATATGAACACTGAAGCTTTCTTT.

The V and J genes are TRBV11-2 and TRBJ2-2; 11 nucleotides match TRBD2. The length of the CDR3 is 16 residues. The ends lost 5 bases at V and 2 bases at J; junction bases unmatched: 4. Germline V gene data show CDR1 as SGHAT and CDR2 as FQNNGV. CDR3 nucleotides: TGTGCCAGCAGCGCACTAGCGGGGGATAACACCGGGGAGCTGTTTTTT. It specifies CASSALAGDNTGELFF.

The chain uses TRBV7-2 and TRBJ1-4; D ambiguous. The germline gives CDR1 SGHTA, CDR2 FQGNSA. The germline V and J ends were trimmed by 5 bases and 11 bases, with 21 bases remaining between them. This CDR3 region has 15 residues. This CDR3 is CASSPGYGSAGKLFF. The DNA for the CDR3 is TGTGCCAGCAGCCCTGGGTATGGGTCCGCTGGGAAACTGTTTTTT.

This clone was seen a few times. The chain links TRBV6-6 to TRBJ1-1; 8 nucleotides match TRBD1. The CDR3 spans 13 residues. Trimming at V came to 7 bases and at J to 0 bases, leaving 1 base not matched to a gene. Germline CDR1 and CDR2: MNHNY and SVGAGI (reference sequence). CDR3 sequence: CASTRGLNTEAFF. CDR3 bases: TGTGCCAGCACCAGGGGGCTGAACACTGAAGCTTTCTTT.

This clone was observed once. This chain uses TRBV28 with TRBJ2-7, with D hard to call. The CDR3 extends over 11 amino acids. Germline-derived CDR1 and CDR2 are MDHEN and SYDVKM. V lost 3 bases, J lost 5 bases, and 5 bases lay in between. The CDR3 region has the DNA TGTGCCAGCAGTTTCTTCGACGAGCAGTACTTC. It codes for CASSFFDEQYF.

CDR3 in amino acids: CASSRDRENTGELFF. In nucleotides, the CDR3 is TGTGCCAGCAGCCGGGACAGGGAGAACACCGGGGAGCTGTTTTTT. The chain is built from TRBV7-3 and TRBJ2-2; TRBD1 agrees at 9 bases. In germline, CDR1 is SGHTA, CDR2 FQGTGA. Losses at the gene ends were 5 bases for V and 1 base for J; bases not matched to a gene: 2. This CDR3 contains 15 residues.

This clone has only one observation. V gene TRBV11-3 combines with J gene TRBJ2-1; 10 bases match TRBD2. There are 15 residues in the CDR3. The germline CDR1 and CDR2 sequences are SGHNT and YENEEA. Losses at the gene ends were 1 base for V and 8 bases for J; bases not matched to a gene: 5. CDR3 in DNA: TGTGCCAGCAGCTTAGGTCAAGCGGGGGGGCATGAGCAGTTCTTC. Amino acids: CASSLGQAGGHEQFF.

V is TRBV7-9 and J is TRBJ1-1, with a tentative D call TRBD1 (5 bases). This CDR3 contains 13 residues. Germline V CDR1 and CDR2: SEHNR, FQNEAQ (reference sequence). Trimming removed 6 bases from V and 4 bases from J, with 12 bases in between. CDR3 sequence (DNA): TGTGCCAGCAGGGATGGAGGGGCCACTGAAGCTTTCTTT. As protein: CASRDGGATEAFF.

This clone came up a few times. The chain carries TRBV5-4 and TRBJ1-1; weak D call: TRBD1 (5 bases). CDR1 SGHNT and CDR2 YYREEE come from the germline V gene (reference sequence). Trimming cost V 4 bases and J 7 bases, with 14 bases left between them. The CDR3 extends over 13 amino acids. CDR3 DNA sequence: TGTGCCAGCAGCACCGGGGCCGAAGGTGAAGCTTTCTTT. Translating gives CASSTGAEGEAFF.

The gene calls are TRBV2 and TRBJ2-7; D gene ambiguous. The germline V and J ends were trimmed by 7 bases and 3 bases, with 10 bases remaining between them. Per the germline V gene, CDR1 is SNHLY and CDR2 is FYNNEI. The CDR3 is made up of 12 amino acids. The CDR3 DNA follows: TGTGCCAGCACAAGGGCGGTCTACGAGCAGTACTTC. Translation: CASTRAVYEQYF.

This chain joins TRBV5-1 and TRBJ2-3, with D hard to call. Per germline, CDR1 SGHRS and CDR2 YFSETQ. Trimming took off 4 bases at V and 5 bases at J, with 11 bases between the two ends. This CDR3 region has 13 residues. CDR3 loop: CASSTLGGDTQYF. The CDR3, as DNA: TGCGCCAGCAGCACCCTAGGCGGAGATACGCAGTATTTT.

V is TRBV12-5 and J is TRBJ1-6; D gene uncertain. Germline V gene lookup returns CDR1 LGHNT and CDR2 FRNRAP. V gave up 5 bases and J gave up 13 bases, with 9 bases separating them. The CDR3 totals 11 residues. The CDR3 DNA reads TGTGCTAGTGGTCACGAATTGCCCCTCCACTTT. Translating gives CASGHELPLHF. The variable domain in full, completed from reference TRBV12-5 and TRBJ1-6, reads DARVTQTPRHKVTEMGQEVTMRCQPILGHNTVFWYRQTMMQGLELLAYFRNRAPLDDSGMPKDRFSAEMPDATLATLKIQPSEPRDSAVYFCASGHELPLHFGNGTRLTVT.